These 9 T cell receptor beta chains came from one sample sequenced in a study of blood T cell repertoires in COVID-19. Sequenced by immunoSEQ multiplex PCR; TCRdb stores in-frame clones only, minus some. This sample has some 300,000 clones, with around 86% found just once. What was sequenced was peripheral blood. These receptor sequences come from a man between 70 and 80 years old with acute or convalescent COVID-19.

V is TRBV14 and J is TRBJ2-1; D may be TRBD1 (6 bases). The CDR3 is made up of 13 amino acids. CDR1 SGHDN and CDR2 FVKESK come from the germline V gene. With 4 bases removed from V and 9 bases from J, the gap between germline ends came to 13 bases. The CDR3 nucleotides read TGTGCCAGCAGCCGGGACACGGTAGGTGAGCAGTTCTTC. It encodes CASSRDTVGEQFF.

The V and J genes are TRBV3-1 (or the pseudogene TRBV3-2) and TRBJ1-6; TRBD1 is a possible D gene (6 bases). The CDR3 runs to 16 residues. V dropped 6 bases and J dropped 7 bases, with 19 bases sitting between them. Looked up from germline, CDR1 is LGHDT and CDR2 is YNNKEL (reference sequence). The CDR3 loop is CASRPSYRAVNSPLHF. CDR3 nucleotides: TGTGCCAGCAGGCCATCATACAGGGCCGTCAATTCACCCCTCCACTTT.

This clone was counted once. The J gene is TRBJ1-1, the V gene TRBV12-3 or TRBV12-4; tentative D call: TRBD1 (6 bases). V gave up 8 bases and J gave up 0 bases, with 7 bases separating them. The CDR3 spans 12 residues. The CDR3 region is CASGTLNTEAFF. The CDR3 nucleotides are TGTGCCAGCGGGACACTGAACACTGAAGCTTTCTTT.

The chain recombines TRBV4-1 with TRBJ2-1; D might be TRBD2 (7 bases). Trimming pared 3 bases from V and 5 bases from J, leaving 20 bases between. The CDR3 spans 17 residues. Germline values: CDR1 MGHRA, CDR2 YSYEKL. The CDR3 spells CASSQAKLGGTNNEQFF. The CDR3 region has the DNA TGCGCCAGCAGCCAGGCAAAACTAGGGGGGACTAACAATGAGCAGTTCTTC.

J is TRBJ1-5 and V is TRBV7-2; D possibly corresponds to TRBD1 (6 bases). Germline assignment: CDR1 SGHTA and CDR2 FQGNSA. Trimming pared 0 bases from V and 7 bases from J, leaving 16 bases between. This CDR3 contains 16 residues. The CDR3 sequence: CASSLAVGATGQPQHF. CDR3 sequence (DNA): TGTGCCAGCAGCTTAGCAGTGGGGGCAACGGGACAGCCCCAGCATTTT.

The gene calls are TRBV12-3 or TRBV12-4 and TRBJ1-1; 7 bases match TRBD1. The V and J ends lost 3 bases and 6 bases, in that order; junction bases with no gene match: 4. This CDR3 spans 13 amino acids. The chain's CDR3 is CASSFNRGSEAFF. The CDR3 bases are TGTGCCAGCAGTTTTAACAGGGGCTCTGAAGCTTTCTTT.

DNA of the CDR3: TGTGCCAGCAGCTCGGTTCAGGTGGGTGACACTGAAGCTTTCTTT. It codes for CASSSVQVGDTEAFF. The chain joins TRBV5-6 to TRBJ1-1; D remains unclear. The CDR3 spans 15 residues. The germline CDR1 and CDR2 sequences are SGHDT and YYEEEE. Trimming took 3 bases from V and 3 from J, leaving 15 bases between them.

The CDR3 loop is CASSDNLAGANTGELFF. The CDR3 DNA reads as TGTGCCAGCAGTGACAACTTGGCAGGGGCGAACACCGGGGAGCTGTTTTTT. This chain joins TRBV25-1 and TRBJ2-2; a weak D match, TRBD1 (6 bases). CDR1 MGHDK and CDR2 SYGVNS come from the germline V gene. The CDR3 is 17 residues long. Trimming removed 3 bases at V and 0 bases at J, with 14 bases between.

V and J are TRBV2 and TRBJ1-5; D is unclear. There are 13 residues in the CDR3. V dropped 7 bases and J dropped 3 bases, with 10 bases sitting between them. Germline CDR1 SNHLY, CDR2 FYNNEI. DNA for the CDR3: TGTGCCAGCATCCGCAACATCAATCAGCCCCAGCATTTT. The encoded protein is CASIRNINQPQHF.